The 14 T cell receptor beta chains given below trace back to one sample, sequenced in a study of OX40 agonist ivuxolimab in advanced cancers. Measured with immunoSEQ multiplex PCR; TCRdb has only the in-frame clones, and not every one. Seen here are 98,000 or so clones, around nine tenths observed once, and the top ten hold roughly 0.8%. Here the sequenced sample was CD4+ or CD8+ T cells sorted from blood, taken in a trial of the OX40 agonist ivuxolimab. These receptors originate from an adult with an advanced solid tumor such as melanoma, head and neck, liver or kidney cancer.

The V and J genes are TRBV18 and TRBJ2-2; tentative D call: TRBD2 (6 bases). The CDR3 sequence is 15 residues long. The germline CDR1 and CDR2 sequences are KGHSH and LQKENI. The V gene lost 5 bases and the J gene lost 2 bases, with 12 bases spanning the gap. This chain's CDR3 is CASSSGAINTGELFF. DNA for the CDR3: TGTGCCAGCTCATCGGGAGCCATTAACACCGGGGAGCTGTTTTTT.

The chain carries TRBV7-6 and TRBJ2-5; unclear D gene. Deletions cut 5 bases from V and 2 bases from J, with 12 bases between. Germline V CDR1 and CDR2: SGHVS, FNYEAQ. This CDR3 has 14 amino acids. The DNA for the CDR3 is TGTGCCAGCAGCCAGTTAACACTGCAAGAGACCCAGTACTTC. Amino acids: CASSQLTLQETQYF.

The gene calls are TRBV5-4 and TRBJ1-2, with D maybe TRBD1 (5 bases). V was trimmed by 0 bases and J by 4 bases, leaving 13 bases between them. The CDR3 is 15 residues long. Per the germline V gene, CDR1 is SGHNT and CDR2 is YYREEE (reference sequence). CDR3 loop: CASSLGGQTFYGYTF. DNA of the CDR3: TGTGCCAGCAGCTTGGGCGGACAAACCTTCTATGGCTACACCTTC.

The CDR3 loop is CASSLAGNTIYF. The CDR3 DNA reads as TGTGCCAGCAGCTTGGCGGGGAACACCATATATTTT. V is TRBV5-4 and J is TRBJ1-3; D gene unclear. Germline-derived CDR1 and CDR2 are SGHNT and YYREEE (reference sequence). The CDR3 has 12 amino acids. Trimming took off 0 bases at V and 7 bases at J, with 5 bases between the two ends.

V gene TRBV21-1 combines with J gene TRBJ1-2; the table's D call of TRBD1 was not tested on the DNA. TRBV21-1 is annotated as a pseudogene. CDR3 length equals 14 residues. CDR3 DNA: TGTGCCAGCAGCAAGGACAGGGAACTTGAAGGCTACACCTTC. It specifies CASSKDRELEGYTF.

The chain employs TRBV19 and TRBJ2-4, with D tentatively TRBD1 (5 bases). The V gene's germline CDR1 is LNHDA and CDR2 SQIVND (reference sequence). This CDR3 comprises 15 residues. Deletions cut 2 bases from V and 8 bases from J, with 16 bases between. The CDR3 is CASSILAGWRDIQYF. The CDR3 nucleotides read TGTGCCAGTAGTATATTGGCAGGGTGGAGAGACATTCAGTACTTC.

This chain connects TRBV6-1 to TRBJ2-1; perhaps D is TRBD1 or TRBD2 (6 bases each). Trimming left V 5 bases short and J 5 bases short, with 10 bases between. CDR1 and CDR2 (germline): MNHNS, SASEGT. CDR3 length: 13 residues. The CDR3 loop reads CASSSRGDNEQFF. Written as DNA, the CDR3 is TGTGCCAGCAGTTCTAGGGGGGACAATGAGCAGTTCTTC.

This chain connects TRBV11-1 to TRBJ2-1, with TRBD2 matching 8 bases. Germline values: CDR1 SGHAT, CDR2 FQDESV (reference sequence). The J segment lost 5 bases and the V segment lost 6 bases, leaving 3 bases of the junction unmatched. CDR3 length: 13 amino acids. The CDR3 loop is CASSFSGNNEQFF. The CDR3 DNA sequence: TGTGCCAGCAGTTTTAGCGGGAACAATGAGCAGTTCTTC.

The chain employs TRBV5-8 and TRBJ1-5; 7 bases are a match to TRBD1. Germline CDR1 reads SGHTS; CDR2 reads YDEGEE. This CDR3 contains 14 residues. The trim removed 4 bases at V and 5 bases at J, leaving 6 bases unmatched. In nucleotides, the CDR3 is TGTGCCAGCAGCAGGACAGGTTTCGATCAGCCCCAGCATTTT. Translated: CASSRTGFDQPQHF.

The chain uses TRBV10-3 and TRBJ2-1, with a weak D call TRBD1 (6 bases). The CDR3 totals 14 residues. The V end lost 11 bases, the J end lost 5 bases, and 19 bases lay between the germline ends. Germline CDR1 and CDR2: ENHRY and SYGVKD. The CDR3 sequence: CAVNAGAANNEQFF. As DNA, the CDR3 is TGTGCCGTCAACGCAGGGGCTGCTAACAATGAGCAGTTCTTC.

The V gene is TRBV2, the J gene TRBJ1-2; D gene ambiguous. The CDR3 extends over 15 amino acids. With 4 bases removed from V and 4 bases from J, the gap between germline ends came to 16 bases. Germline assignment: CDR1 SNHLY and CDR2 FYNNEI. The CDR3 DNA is TGTGCCAGCAGTGTTGCGGAACACCTCGTCTATGGCTACACCTTC. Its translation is CASSVAEHLVYGYTF.

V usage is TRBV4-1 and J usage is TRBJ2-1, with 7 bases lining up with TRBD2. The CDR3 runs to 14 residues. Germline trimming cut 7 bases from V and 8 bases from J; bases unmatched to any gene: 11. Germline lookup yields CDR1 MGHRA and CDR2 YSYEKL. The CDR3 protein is CASKASGARDEQFF. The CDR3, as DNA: TGCGCCAGCAAAGCGAGCGGGGCCAGGGATGAGCAGTTCTTC.

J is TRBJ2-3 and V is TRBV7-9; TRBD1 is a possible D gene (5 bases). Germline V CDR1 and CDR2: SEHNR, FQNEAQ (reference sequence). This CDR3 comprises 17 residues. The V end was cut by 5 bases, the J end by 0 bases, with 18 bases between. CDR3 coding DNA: TGTGCCAGCAGCCTAAATCTGGTGCAGGGCAGCACAGATACGCAGTATTTT. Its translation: CASSLNLVQGSTDTQYF.

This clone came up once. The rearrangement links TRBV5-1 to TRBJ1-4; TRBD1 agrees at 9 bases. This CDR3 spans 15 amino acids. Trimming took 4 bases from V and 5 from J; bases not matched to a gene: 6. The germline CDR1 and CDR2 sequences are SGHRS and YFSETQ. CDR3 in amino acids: CASSRLQGANEKLFF. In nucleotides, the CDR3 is TGCGCCAGCAGCCGCCTACAGGGGGCAAATGAAAAACTGTTTTTT.